What follows is one T cell receptor beta chain and its context. Trimming cost V 4 bases and J 4 bases, with 4 bases left between them. Germline CDR1 SNHLY, CDR2 FYNNEI. The CDR3 covers 11 residues. This entry belongs to a study of blood T cell repertoires in COVID-19. Authors' methods: From reference gene primer amplification, estimates of nucleated cell counts were derived. TCRdb's table, derived via immunoSEQ multiplex PCR, lists solely in-frame clones and lacks some. That table furnishes V, J and clone size, whereas the DNA furnished D and trimming. The data show hundreds of thousands of clones, 83% seen once.

The source of this sequence is a woman aged 45-60 years with acute or convalescent COVID-19. This chain connects TRBV2 to TRBJ2-5; D is unclear. Sequenced input: peripheral blood. CDR3 amino acids: CASSVSETQYF. CDR3 nucleotide sequence: TGTGCCAGCAGTGTATCAGAGACCCAGTACTTC.